This entry describes one T cell receptor (beta chain). Its cognate antigen is unknown. These data come from a study of T cell responses to AZD1222 COVID-19 vaccine. Study-level points and caveats: Donors, mostly white British, included more females; clonal diversity was possibly underestimated.

Here immunoSEQ multiplex PCR was the method, and the copy in TCRdb shows in-frame clones only, minus some. The sample has about 130,000 clones, around 94% seen once. V lost 2 bases, J lost 1 base, and 7 bases stayed unmatched. CDR1 and CDR2 (germline): KGHSH, LQKENI. This CDR3 spans 16 amino acids. This TCR was sampled from an adult in good health. The sample here was peripheral blood, taken on day 0 of AZD1222 vaccination. This chain uses TRBV18 with TRBJ1-1; 7 bases line up with TRBD1. CDR3 DNA sequence: TGTGCCAGCTCACCAAGAGGACAGGTAAAGAACACTGAAGCTTTCTTT. It yields the protein CASSPRGQVKNTEAFF.